This entry is about one T cell receptor (beta chain). Its antigen is unknown. Base qualities are missing; no much larger clone stands one base away. Genomic DNA was extracted from sorted cells for sequencing of the TCRbeta CDR3 region. The immunoSEQ Assay was used for sequencing of TCRbeta CDR3 regions. TCRdb retrieved this table from immuneACCESS and kept in-frame rearrangements only. Not all clones are present; in checked studies, unresolved V genes account for under half, and no reason is known for the remainder. In all, the sample holds about 64,000 clones, and roughly 80% of those were seen once. The top ten clones comprise about 5% of the sample. This sample was taken from a study of OX40 agonist ivuxolimab in advanced cancers. For the study in its entirety: Ivuxolimab was a fully human IgG2 agonistic monoclonal antibody targeting the costimulatory receptor OX40 (CD134). Intravenous ivuxolimab was administered to patients every 2 weeks at six dose levels: 0.01, 0.1, 0.3, 1.5, 3 and 10 mg/kg. Among the roughly 50 dose-escalation patients, about 19 had hepatocellular carcinoma, 15 or so melanoma, 9 renal cell carcinoma and 9 head and neck cancer. A male proportion of around 81% and a mean age of 60 years, ranging from about 23 to 90, were recorded for the dose-escalation cohort. Prior anti-PD-1, anti-PD-L1 or anti-CTLA-4 therapy was permitted, and checkpoint inhibitors had been received by less than 45% of dose-escalation patients. Partial responses were achieved by three dose-escalation patients, of whom one had hepatocellular carcinoma and two had cutaneous melanoma. The purpose of peripheral TCRbeta sequencing was to test whether ivuxolimab changed TCR sequence diversity and led to clonal T-cell expansion. The paper describes the monotherapy dose-escalation part (N ≈ 51 patients) of the phase I trial of ivuxolimab.

There are 13 amino acids in the CDR3, from cysteine to phenylalanine inclusive. Only CDR3 DNA is held: 39 bases, read in frame from base 1. The germline V gene (reference sequence) provides CDR1 LNHDA and CDR2 SQIVND. V trim: 5 bases; J trim: 6 bases; unmatched bases: 0. Patients with a history of autoimmune disease or receiving systemic immunosuppression were excluded from the trial. In every dose cohort, peripheral blood was drawn for TCR sequencing at baseline, cycle 4 day 1, and cycle 7 day 1. The samples were taken from a phase I, first-in-human, multicenter, open-label dose-escalation trial of ivuxolimab. Adults with locally advanced or metastatic melanoma, renal cell carcinoma, hepatocellular carcinoma or head and neck squamous cell carcinoma were enrolled in the trial. Before TCR sequencing, CD4+ T cells and CD8+ T cells from peripheral blood were sorted into separate populations. The full study reports these points: In the 0.1-3.0 mg/kg groups, partial responders were among the patients with the lowest normalized peripheral clonal expansion, particularly in CD8+ T cells. Low levels of normalized T-cell clonal expansion were also shown by some nonresponding patients. The antigen specificity of the clonally expanded peripheral T cells was not determined. Clonal expansion of both CD4+ and CD8+ blood T cells was observed from baseline to week 6 at doses 0.1 to 3.0 mg/kg. After ivuxolimab, expanded clones were on average more numerous among CD8+ T cells than among CD4+ T cells.

The receptor was derived from an adult with an advanced solid tumor such as melanoma, head and neck, liver or kidney cancer. The chain is assembled from TRBV19 and TRBJ2-2; 10 junctional bases match TRBD2. The specimen comprised CD4+ or CD8+ T cells sorted from blood, sampled in a trial of the OX40 agonist ivuxolimab. The CDR3 in this case is CASSGTSAGELFF. The sequenced DNA: TGTGCCAGTAGTGGGACTAGCGCCGGGGAGCTGTTTTTT.